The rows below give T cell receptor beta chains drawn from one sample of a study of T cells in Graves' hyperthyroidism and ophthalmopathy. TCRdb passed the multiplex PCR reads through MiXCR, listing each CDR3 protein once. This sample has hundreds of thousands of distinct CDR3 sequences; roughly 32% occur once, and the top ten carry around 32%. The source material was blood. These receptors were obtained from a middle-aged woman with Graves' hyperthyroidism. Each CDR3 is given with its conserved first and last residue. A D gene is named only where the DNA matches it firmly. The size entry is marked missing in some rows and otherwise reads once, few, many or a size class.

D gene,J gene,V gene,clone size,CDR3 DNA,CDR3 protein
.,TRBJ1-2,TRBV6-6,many,TGTGCCAGCACAATCGATAATAACTATGGCTACACCTTC,CASTIDNNYGYTF
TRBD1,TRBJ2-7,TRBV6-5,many,TGTGCCAGCAGGCCTACAGGGGTACCCTACGAGCAGTACTTC,CASRPTGVPYEQYF
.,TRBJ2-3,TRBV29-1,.,TGCAGCGTTGTTGAGGACACAGATACGCAGTATTTT,CSVVEDTDTQYF
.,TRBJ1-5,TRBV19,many,TGTGCCAGTAGTATGAACAGCCCCAATCAGCCCCAGCATTTT,CASSMNSPNQPQHF
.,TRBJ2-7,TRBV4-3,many,TGCGCCAGCAGCCAAGATGGAAACGAGCAGTACTTC,CASSQDGNEQYF
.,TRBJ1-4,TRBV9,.,TGTGCCAGCAGCGTAGAAGGGGGGTTTAATGAAAAACTGTTTTTT,CASSVEGGFNEKLFF
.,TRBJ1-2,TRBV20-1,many,TGCAGTGCTAGAGGGGACTCGAGCGACACCTTC,CSARGDSSDTF
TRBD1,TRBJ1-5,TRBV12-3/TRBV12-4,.,TGTGCCAGCACGAACTCCGGGACAGGGTCTTGGAATCAGCCCCAGCATTTT,CASTNSGTGSWNQPQHF
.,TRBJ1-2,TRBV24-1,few,TGTGCCACCAGTGGGGGAAAGGGGTATGGCTACACCTTC,CATSGGKGYGYTF
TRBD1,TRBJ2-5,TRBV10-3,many,TGTGCCATCGCATTGACAGGGCGGCAAGAGACCCAGTACTTC,CAIALTGRQETQYF
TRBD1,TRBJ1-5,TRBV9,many,TGTGCCAGCAGCGCAAACACAGGGGGCAATCAGCCCCAGCATTTT,CASSANTGGNQPQHF
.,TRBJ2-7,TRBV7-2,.,TGTGCCAGCAGCTACCGGGACCAACACGAGCAGTACTTC,CASSYRDQHEQYF
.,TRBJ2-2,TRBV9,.,TGTGCCAGCAGCGTAGGTTCAGATGCGAACACCGGGGAGCTGTTTTTT,CASSVGSDANTGELFF
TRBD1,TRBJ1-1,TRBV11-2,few,TGTGCCAGCAGGTCGGTGAGGGGGCAAACTGAAGCTTTCTTT,CASRSVRGQTEAFF
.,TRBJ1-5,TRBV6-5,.,TGTGCCAGCAGTTCAGGGTATCAGCCCCAGCATTTT,CASSSGYQPQHF
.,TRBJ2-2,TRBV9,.,TGTGCCAGCAGCGGAACACTAGGGGGAAACACCGGGGAGCTGTTTTTT,CASSGTLGGNTGELFF
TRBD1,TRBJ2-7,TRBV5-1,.,TGCGCCAGCAGCCTGACAGGGTCCTACTACGAGCAGTACTTC,CASSLTGSYYEQYF
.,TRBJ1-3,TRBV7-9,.,TGTGCCAGCAGCCCACCCCGTGGCGGGAGGGAAAACACCATATATTTT,CASSPPRGGRENTIYF
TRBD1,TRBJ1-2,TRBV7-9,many,TGTGCCAGCACCCGGACAGGAAGCTATGGCTACACCTTC,CASTRTGSYGYTF
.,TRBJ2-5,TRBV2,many,TGTGCCAGCAGTGTTATAGGACAAGAGACCCAGTACTTC,CASSVIGQETQYF
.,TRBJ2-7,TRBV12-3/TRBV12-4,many,TGTGCCAGCAGTATAACGGGATGGGAGCAGTACTTC,CASSITGWEQYF
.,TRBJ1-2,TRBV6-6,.,TGTGCCAGCAGCGCGGACCAGGCGGGTCCCTATGGCTACACCTTC,CASSADQAGPYGYTF
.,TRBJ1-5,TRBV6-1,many,TGTGCCAGCAGTGCGCGACCGGGGGACCAGCCCCAGCATTTT,CASSARPGDQPQHF
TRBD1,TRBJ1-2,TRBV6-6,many,TGTGCCAGCAGTAAAGGGGGCAGGCACTATGGCTACACCTTC,CASSKGGRHYGYTF
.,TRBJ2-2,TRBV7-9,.,TGTGCCAGCAGCCCTCCGGGGGTCGGGGAGCTGTTTTTT,CASSPPGVGELFF
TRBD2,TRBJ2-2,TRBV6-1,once,TGTGCCAGCAGCCAAGAATGGCGGGAGCGTACCGGGGAGCTGTTTTTT,CASSQEWRERTGELFF
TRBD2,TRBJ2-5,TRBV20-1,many,TGCAGTGCTAGTTACCTAGCGGGAGGGGTAGAGACCCAGTACTTC,CSASYLAGGVETQYF
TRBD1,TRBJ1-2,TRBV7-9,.,TGTGCCAGCAGGCCGACAGGGAGGGGCGGCTACACCTTC,CASRPTGRGGYTF
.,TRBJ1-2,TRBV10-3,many,TGTGCCATCAGTGACAATCGACTGGCGAACTATGGCTACACCTTC,CAISDNRLANYGYTF
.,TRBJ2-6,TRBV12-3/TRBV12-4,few,TGTGCCAGCAGTTATTATAGGTGGGACGTCCTGACTTTC,CASSYYRWDVLTF
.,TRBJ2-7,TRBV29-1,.,TGCAGCGTGCGGGACAGTGCCTACGAGCAGTACTTC,CSVRDSAYEQYF
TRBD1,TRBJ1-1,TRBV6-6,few,TGTGCCAGCAGGAGATCCGACAGGGGCACTGAAGCTTTCTTT,CASRRSDRGTEAFF
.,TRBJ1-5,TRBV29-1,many,TGCAGCGTTGTAGAGGATACGGGCCAGCCCCAGCATTTT,CSVVEDTGQPQHF
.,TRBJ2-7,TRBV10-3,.,TGTGCCATCAGTGAGTCAACAGGGAAAGCCTACGAGCAGTACTTC,CAISESTGKAYEQYF
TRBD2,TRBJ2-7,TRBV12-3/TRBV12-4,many,TGTGCCAGCAGTTTCAGCGGGAGGGGGAGGAGGCAGTACTTC,CASSFSGRGRRQYF
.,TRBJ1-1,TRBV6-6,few,TGTGCCAGCAGTTTCTACAGGGATAACACTGAAGCTTTCTTT,CASSFYRDNTEAFF
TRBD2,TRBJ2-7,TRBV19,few,TGTGCCAGTAGCAGCCTCGGACTAGCGGGGGGCGCTTACGAGCAGTACTTC,CASSSLGLAGGAYEQYF
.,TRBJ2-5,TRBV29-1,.,TGCAGCAGGGTCCAAGAGACCCAGTACTTC,CSRVQETQYF
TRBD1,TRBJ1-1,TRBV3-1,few,TGTGCCTCCCAAACAGGGGTAAGCACTGAAGCTTTCTTT,CASQTGVSTEAFF
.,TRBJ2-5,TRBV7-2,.,TGTGCCAGCAGCCGGATGACCTACCTCCAAGAGACCCAGTACTTC,CASSRMTYLQETQYF
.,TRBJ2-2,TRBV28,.,TGTGCCAGCAGTCCTAACAGGAAAGCGATCGGGGAGCTGTTTTTT,CASSPNRKAIGELFF
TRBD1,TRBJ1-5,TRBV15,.,TGTGCCACCAGCAGCCGGGACAGGGTTAATCAGCCCCAGCATTTT,CATSSRDRVNQPQHF
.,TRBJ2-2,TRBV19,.,TGTGCCAGTAGTATAATAACAGATGGCACCGGGGAGCTGTTTTTT,CASSIITDGTGELFF
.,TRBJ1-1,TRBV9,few,TGTGCCAGCAGCGTGCACATCGGGGGGAATGAAGCTTTCTTT,CASSVHIGGNEAFF
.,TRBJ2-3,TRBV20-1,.,TGCAGTGCTACGTCGGGAGTGGGGACAGATACGCAGTATTTT,CSATSGVGTDTQYF
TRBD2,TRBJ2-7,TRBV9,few,TGTGCCAGCAGCCCGATGTTGGGGGGGAGCTACGAGCAGTACTTC,CASSPMLGGSYEQYF
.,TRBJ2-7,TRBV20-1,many,TGCAGTGCTAGGTTGATACAGGGGGGGCGCGACGAGCAGTACTTC,CSARLIQGGRDEQYF
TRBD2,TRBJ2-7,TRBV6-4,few,TGTGCCAGCCCCGGACTAGCGAGGGGATACGAGCAGTACTTC,CASPGLARGYEQYF
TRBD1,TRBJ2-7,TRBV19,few,TGTGCCAGCAGCCATGCGACAGGGGTTTCCTCCTACGAGCAGTACTTC,CASSHATGVSSYEQYF
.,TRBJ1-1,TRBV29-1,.,TGCAGCGTTGACGGCAGGTCGAACACTGAAGCTTTCTTT,CSVDGRSNTEAFF